These 15 T cell receptor beta chains were all obtained from the same sample, sequenced in a study of T cell responses to AZD1222 COVID-19 vaccine. The data were produced by immunoSEQ multiplex PCR, yet TCRdb's version contains in-frame clones alone and is incomplete. The sample holds about 180,000 clones, 85% to 95% seen once. Sequencing was performed on peripheral blood, taken 28 days after the second AZD1222 dose. These receptors came from an adult who received the AZD1222 COVID-19 vaccine.

The V and J genes are TRBV28 and TRBJ1-4; 7 bases line up with TRBD1. V was pared by 5 bases and J by 4 bases, with 4 bases of the junction left unmatched. Germline CDR1 MDHEN, CDR2 SYDVKM. The CDR3 runs to 14 residues. This CDR3 is CASSQGVDNEKLFF. CDR3 DNA: TGTGCCAGCAGTCAGGGGGTAGATAATGAAAAACTGTTTTTT.

V usage is TRBV19 and J usage is TRBJ1-1, with TRBD1 as a possible D gene (6 bases). Deletions cut 7 bases from V and 0 bases from J, with 12 bases between. CDR1 and CDR2 (germline): LNHDA, SQIVND (reference sequence). The length of the CDR3 is 14 residues. CDR3 sequence: CASNEGQMNTEAFF. CDR3 nucleotides: TGTGCCAGTAATGAGGGACAAATGAACACTGAAGCTTTCTTT.

The chain employs TRBV5-4 and TRBJ2-7, with D unclear. Germline loops: CDR1 SGHNT, CDR2 YYREEE (reference sequence). The germline V and J ends were trimmed by 2 bases and 6 bases, with 15 bases remaining between them. The CDR3 totals 14 residues. The CDR3 is CASSLLTGQAEQYF. CDR3 bases: TGTGCCAGCAGCTTACTAACGGGTCAGGCCGAGCAGTACTTC. The full variable domain, rest sourced from reference TRBV5-4 and TRBJ2-7, is ETGVTQSPTHLIKTRGQQVTLRCSSQSGHNTVSWYQQALGQGPQFIFQYYREEENGRGNFPPRFSGLQFPNYSSELNVNALELDDSALYLCASSLLTGQAEQYFGPGTRLTVT.

CDR3 in DNA: TGTGCCAGCAGTGAATATGGGAGCAACAATGAGCAGTTCTTC. It translates to CASSEYGSNNEQFF. The chain employs TRBV25-1 and TRBJ2-1; D perhaps matches TRBD2 (5 bases). Trimming left V 0 bases short and J 5 bases short, with 8 bases between. CDR3 length: 14 amino acids. The germline V gene encodes CDR1 MGHDK and CDR2 SYGVNS.

This clone was found once. The chain combines TRBV11-2 with TRBJ2-1; 8 bases line up with TRBD2. Trimming removed 5 bases from V and 4 bases from J; junction bases left unmatched: 10. Germline CDR1 SGHAT, CDR2 FQNNGV. CDR3 length equals 16 residues. The CDR3, as DNA: TGTGCCAGCAGCCCGGGAGGCGCGGGGGGATACAATGAGCAGTTCTTC. The encoded protein is CASSPGGAGGYNEQFF.

This chain links TRBV6-5 with TRBJ1-3; D unclear. Germline-derived CDR1 and CDR2 are MNHEY and SVGAGI. The CDR3 length is 15 residues. Trimming left V 2 bases short and J 4 bases short, with 12 bases between. DNA for the CDR3: TGTGCCAGCAGTTACGACGAGCATAACGGAAACACCATATATTTT. It encodes CASSYDEHNGNTIYF.

The CDR3 bases are TGCGCCAGCAGCCAAGGGACTCCCAACGAGCAGTTCTTC. Translating gives CASSQGTPNEQFF. The V and J genes are TRBV4-1 and TRBJ2-1; possibly TRBD2 for D (5 bases). V was clipped by 1 base and J by 10 bases, with 11 bases between them. The CDR3 spans 13 residues. Looked up from germline, CDR1 is MGHRA and CDR2 is YSYEKL.

This rearrangement joins TRBV15 to TRBJ1-1; the match to TRBD1 covers 9 bases. The germline V gene encodes CDR1 LNHNV and CDR2 YYDKDF (reference sequence). CDR3 length equals 15 residues. V shed 5 bases, J shed 0 bases, and the junction held 4 bases outside the gene matches. Here the CDR3 DNA reads TGTGCCACCAGCCGGAACAGGGGGCTGAACACTGAAGCTTTCTTT. Its protein is CATSRNRGLNTEAFF.

The chain couples TRBV29-1 to TRBJ1-2; no clear D. This CDR3 is built from 13 residues. Germline lookup yields CDR1 SQVTM and CDR2 ANQGSEA. The ends were cut back, 2 bases at V and 5 bases at J, with 12 bases in the middle. The CDR3 spells CSVEHSRGYGYTF. The CDR3 DNA reads as TGCAGCGTTGAACACAGCCGCGGGTATGGCTACACCTTC.

This chain joins TRBV12-3 or TRBV12-4 and TRBJ2-7; D unresolved. The CDR3 loop spans 12 amino acids. Trimming removed 5 bases from V and 1 base from J, with 6 bases in between. CDR3 DNA: TGTGCCAGCAGTCAGACTTCCTACGAGCAGTACTTC. Its translation: CASSQTSYEQYF.

The chain recombines TRBV27 with TRBJ1-2; 8 positions agree with TRBD1. In germline, CDR1 is MNHEY, CDR2 SMNVEV (reference sequence). This CDR3 has 13 residues. Trimming at V came to 5 bases and at J to 3 bases, leaving 2 bases not matched to a gene. The CDR3 DNA follows: TGTGCCAGCAGTGACAGGGGCTACTATGGCTACACCTTC. Its translation: CASSDRGYYGYTF.

This rearrangement joins TRBV5-1 to TRBJ1-4; D is uncertain. Germline V gene sequence: CDR1 SGHRS, CDR2 YFSETQ. CDR3 length: 13 amino acids. V was trimmed by 3 bases and J by 7 bases, leaving 10 bases between them. The CDR3 DNA is TGCGCCAGCAGCTCCGCTAAAGGTGAAAAACTGTTTTTT. Encoded protein: CASSSAKGEKLFF.

This chain connects TRBV28 to TRBJ2-3; D is unclear. Per germline, CDR1 MDHEN and CDR2 SYDVKM. Trimming cost V 1 base and J 2 bases, with 10 bases left between them. CDR3 length equals 15 residues. CDR3 nucleotide sequence: TGTGCCAGCAGTTTATCCCCCTATCCCACAGATACGCAGTATTTT. This translates into CASSLSPYPTDTQYF.

Comment on this clone: No DNA is shown, since the ends of the CDR3 on it are uncertain; the CDR3 is the one TCRdb lists. The chain couples TRBV5-1 to TRBJ1-1. The germline gives CDR1 SGHRS, CDR2 YFSETQ. Inclusive of both ends, the CDR3 amounts to 16 amino acids. CDR3 sequence reads: CASSLFFGPENTEAFF.

The rearrangement links TRBV6-5 to TRBJ1-2, with D tentatively TRBD1 (5 bases). The ends were cut back, 6 bases at V and 5 bases at J, with 16 bases in the middle. CDR3 size: 14 residues. The germline V gene has CDR1 MNHEY and CDR2 SVGAGI. The CDR3 loop is CASSYQAGRYGYTF. In DNA form, the CDR3 reads TGTGCCAGCAGCTACCAGGCAGGGAGGTATGGCTACACCTTC.